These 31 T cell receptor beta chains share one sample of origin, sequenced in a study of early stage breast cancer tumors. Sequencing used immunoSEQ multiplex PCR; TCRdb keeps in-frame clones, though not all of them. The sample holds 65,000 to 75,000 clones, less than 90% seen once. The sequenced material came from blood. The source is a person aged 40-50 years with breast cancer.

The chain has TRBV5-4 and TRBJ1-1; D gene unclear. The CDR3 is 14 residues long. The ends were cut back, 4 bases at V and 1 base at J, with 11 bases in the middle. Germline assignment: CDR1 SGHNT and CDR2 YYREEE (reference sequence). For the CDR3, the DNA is TGTGCCAGCAGCCCGGCGACCCAGAACACTGAAGCTTTCTTT. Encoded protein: CASSPATQNTEAFF.

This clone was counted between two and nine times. The CDR3 spells CASSPPPFRQPTQYF. As DNA, the CDR3 is TGTGCCAGCTCACCACCTCCTTTTCGGCAGCCGACGCAGTATTTT. The gene calls are TRBV18 and TRBJ2-3, with D unclear. Trimming removed 0 bases from V and 9 bases from J, with 16 bases in between. Germline values: CDR1 KGHSH, CDR2 LQKENI. CDR3 length: 15 residues.

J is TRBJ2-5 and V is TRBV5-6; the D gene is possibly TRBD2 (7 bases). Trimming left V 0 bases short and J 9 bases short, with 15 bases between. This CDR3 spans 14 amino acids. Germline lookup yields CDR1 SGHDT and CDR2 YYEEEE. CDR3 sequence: CASSLGRGAFAQYF. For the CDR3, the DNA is TGTGCCAGCAGCTTGGGCCGGGGGGCGTTCGCCCAGTACTTC.

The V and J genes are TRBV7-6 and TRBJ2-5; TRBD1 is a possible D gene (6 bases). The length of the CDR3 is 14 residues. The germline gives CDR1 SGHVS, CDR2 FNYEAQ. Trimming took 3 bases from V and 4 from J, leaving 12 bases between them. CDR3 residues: CASSFGQGIETQYF. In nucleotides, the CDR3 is TGTGCCAGCAGCTTTGGGCAGGGGATAGAGACCCAGTACTTC.

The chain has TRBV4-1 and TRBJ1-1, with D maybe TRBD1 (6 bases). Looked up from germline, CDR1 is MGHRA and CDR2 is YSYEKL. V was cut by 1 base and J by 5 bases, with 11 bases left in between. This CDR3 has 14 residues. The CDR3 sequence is CASSQVGGGTEAFF. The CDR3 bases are TGCGCCAGCAGCCAAGTAGGGGGGGGGACTGAAGCTTTCTTT.

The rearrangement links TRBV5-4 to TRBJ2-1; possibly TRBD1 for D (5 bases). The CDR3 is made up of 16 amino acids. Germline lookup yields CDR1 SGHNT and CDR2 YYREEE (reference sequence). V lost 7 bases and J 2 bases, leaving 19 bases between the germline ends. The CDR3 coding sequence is TGTGCCAGCCGTCAGGGTGGGAACTCTCCCTACAATGAGCAGTTCTTC. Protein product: CASRQGGNSPYNEQFF. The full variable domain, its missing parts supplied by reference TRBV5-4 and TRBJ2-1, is ETGVTQSPTHLIKTRGQQVTLRCSSQSGHNTVSWYQQALGQGPQFIFQYYREEENGRGNFPPRFSGLQFPNYSSELNVNALELDDSALYLCASRQGGNSPYNEQFFGPGTRLTVL.

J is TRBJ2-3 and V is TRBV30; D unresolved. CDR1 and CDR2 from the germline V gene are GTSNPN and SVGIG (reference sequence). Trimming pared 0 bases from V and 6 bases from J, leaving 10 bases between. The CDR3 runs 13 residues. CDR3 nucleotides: TGTGCCTGGAGTGTATTGGTGCGGGATACGCAGTATTTT. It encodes CAWSVLVRDTQYF.

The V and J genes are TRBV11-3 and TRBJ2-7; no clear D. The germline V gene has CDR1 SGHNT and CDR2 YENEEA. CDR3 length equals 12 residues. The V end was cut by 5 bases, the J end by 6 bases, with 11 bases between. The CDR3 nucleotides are TGTGCCAGCAGCAAGACGGAGCGCGAGCAGTACTTC. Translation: CASSKTEREQYF. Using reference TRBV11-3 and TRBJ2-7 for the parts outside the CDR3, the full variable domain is EAGVVQSPRYKIIEKKQPVAFWCNPISGHNTLYWYLQNLGQGPELLIRYENEEAVDDSQLPKDRFSAERLKGVDSTLKIQPAELGDSAVYLCASSKTEREQYFGPGTRLTVT.

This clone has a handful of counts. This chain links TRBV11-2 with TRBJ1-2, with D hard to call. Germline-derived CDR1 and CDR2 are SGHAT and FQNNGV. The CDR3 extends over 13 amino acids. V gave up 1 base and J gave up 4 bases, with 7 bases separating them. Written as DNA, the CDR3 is TGTGCCAGCAGCTTAGCAGTCCTCTATGGCTACACCTTC. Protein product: CASSLAVLYGYTF.

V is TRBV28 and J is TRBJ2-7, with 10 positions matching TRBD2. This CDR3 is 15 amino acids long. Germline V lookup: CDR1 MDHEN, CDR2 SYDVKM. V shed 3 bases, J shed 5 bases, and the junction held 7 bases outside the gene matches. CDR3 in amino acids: CASSLDLAGANEQYF. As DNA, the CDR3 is TGTGCCAGCAGTTTGGATCTAGCGGGAGCTAACGAGCAGTACTTC.

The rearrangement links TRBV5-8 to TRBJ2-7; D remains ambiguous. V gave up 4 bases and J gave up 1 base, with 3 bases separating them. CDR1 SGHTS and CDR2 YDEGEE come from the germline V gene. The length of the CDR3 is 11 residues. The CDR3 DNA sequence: TGTGCCAGCAGCGCGTCCTACGAGCAGTACTTC. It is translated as CASSASYEQYF.

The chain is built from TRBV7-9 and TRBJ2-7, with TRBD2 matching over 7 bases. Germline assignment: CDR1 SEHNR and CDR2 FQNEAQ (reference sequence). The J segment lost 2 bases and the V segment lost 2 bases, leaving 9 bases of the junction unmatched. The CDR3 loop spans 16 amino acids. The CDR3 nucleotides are TGTGCCAGCAGCTTAAGTGGGGGGGACGGTGCCTACGAGCAGTACTTC. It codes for CASSLSGGDGAYEQYF.

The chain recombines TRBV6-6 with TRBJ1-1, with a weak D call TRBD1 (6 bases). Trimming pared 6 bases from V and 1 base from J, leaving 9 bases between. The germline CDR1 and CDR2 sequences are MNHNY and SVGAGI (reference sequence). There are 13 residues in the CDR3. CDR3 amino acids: CASRGTSNTEAFF. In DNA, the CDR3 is TGTGCCAGCAGAGGGACATCGAACACTGAAGCTTTCTTT.

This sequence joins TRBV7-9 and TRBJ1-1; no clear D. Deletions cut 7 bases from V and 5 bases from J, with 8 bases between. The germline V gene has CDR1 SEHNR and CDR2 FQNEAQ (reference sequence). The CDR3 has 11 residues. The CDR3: CASTLLTEAFF. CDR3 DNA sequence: TGTGCCAGCACCCTACTGACTGAAGCTTTCTTT.

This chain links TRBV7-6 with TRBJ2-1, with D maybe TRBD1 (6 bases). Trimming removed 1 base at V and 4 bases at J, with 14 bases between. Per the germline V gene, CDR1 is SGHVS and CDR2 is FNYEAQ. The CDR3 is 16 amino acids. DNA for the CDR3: TGTGCCAGCAGCTTAGGGGGACACTACGCTTACAATGAGCAGTTCTTC. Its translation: CASSLGGHYAYNEQFF.

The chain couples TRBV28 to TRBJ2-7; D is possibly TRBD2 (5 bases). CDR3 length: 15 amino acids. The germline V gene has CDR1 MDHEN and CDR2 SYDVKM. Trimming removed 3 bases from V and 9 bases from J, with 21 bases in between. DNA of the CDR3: TGTGCCAGCAGTTTCATGGCGGTTATCCCCGGAGGGCAGTACTTC. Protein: CASSFMAVIPGGQYF. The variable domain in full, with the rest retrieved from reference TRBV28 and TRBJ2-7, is DVKVTQSSRYLVKRTGEKVFLECVQDMDHENMFWYRQDPGLGLRLIYFSYDVKMKEKGDIPEGYSVSREKKERFSLILESASTNQTSMYLCASSFMAVIPGGQYFGPGTRLTVT.

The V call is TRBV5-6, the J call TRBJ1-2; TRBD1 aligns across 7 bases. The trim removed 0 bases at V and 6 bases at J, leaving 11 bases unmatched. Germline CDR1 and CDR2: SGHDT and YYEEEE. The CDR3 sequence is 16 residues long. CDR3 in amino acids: CASSLVGLAGGDGYTF. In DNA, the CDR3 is TGTGCCAGCAGCTTGGTGGGACTCGCAGGGGGAGATGGCTACACCTTC.

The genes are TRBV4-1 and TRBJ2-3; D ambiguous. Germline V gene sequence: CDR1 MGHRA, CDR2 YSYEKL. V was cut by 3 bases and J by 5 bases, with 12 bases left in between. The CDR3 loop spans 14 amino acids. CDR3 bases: TGCGCCAGCAGCCAGCCTAGGACCCGAGATACGCAGTATTTT. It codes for CASSQPRTRDTQYF.

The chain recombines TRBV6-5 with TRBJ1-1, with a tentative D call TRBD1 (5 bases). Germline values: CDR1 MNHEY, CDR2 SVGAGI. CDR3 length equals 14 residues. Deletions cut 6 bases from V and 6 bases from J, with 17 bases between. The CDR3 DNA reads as TGTGCCAGCAGCCGCTACGGGGGGTCGGCTGAAGCTTTCTTT. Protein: CASSRYGGSAEAFF.

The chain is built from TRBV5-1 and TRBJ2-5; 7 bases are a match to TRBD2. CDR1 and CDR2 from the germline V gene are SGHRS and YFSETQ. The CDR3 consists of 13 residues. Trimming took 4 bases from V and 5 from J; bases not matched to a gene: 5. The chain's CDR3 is CASSLGTKETQYF. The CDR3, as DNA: TGCGCCAGCAGCCTCGGGACTAAGGAGACCCAGTACTTC.

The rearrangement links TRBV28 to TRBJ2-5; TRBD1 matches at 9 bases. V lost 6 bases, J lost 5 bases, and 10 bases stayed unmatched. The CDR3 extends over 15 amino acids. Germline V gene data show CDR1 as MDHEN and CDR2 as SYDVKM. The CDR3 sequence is CASSRQGGGRETQYF. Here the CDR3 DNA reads TGTGCCAGCAGCAGACAGGGGGGGGGCAGGGAGACCCAGTACTTC.

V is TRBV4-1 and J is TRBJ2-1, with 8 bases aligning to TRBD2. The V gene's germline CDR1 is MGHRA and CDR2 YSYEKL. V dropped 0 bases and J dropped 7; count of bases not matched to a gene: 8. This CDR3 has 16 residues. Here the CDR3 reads CASSQEGSGVWNEQFF. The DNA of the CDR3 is TGCGCCAGCAGCCAAGAAGGTAGCGGGGTGTGGAATGAGCAGTTCTTC.

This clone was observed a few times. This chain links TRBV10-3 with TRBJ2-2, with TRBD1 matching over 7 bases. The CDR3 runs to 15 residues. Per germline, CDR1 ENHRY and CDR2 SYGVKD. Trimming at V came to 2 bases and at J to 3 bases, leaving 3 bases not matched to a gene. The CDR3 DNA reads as TGTGCCATCAGTGAGGGAGACAGGGACACCGGGGAGCTGTTTTTT. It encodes CAISEGDRDTGELFF.

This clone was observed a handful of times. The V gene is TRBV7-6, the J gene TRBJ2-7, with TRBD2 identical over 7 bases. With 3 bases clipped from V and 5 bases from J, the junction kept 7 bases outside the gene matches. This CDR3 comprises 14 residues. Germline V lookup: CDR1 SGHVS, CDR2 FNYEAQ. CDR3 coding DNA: TGTGCCAGCAGCTTGGGGACTATTGGGAACGAGCAGTACTTC. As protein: CASSLGTIGNEQYF.

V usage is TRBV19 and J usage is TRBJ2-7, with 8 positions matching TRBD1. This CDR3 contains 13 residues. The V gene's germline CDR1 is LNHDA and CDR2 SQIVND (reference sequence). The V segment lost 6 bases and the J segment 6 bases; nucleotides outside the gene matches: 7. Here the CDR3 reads CASRGTGIVEQYF. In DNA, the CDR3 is TGTGCCAGTAGGGGGACAGGAATCGTCGAGCAGTACTTC. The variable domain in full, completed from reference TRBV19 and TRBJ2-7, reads DGGITQSPKYLFRKEGQNVTLSCEQNLNHDAMYWYRQDPGQGLRLIYYSQIVNDFQKGDIAEGYSVSREKKESFPLTVTSAQKNPTAFYLCASRGTGIVEQYFGPGTRLTVT.

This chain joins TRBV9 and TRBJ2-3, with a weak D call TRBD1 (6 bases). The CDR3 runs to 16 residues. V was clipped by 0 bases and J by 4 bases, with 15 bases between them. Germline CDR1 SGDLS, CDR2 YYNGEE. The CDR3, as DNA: TGTGCCAGCAGCGTAGTTGGGCAGGGGATCGCAGATACGCAGTATTTT. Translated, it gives CASSVVGQGIADTQYF.

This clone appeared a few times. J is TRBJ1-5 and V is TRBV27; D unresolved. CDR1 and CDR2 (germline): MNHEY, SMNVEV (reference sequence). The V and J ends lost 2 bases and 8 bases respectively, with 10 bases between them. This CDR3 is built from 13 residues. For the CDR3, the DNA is TGTGCCAGCAGTTTAGGCCAGCTCAAGCCCCAGCATTTT. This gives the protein CASSLGQLKPQHF.

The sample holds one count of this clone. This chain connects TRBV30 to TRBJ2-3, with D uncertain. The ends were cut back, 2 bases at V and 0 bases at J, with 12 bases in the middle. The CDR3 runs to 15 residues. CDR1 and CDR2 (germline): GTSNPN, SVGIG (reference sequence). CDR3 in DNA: TGTGCCTGGAGTTCAGGATCTCCTAGCACAGATACGCAGTATTTT. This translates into CAWSSGSPSTDTQYF.

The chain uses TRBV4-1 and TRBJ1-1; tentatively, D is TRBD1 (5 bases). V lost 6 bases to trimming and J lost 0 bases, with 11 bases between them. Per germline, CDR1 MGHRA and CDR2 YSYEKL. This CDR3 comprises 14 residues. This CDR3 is CASRGPLMNTEAFF. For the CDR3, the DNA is TGCGCCAGCAGGGGACCACTCATGAACACTGAAGCTTTCTTT.

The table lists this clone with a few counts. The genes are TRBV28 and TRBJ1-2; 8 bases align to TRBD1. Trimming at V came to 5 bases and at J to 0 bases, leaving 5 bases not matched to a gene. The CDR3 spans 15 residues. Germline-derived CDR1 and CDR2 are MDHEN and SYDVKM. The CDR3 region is CASSPLTGANYGYTF. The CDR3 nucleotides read TGTGCCAGCAGTCCGTTGACAGGGGCTAACTATGGCTACACCTTC.

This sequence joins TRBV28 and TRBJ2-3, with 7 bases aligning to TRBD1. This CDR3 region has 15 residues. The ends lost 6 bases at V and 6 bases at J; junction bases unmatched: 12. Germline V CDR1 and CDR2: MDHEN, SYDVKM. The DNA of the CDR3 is TGTGCCAGCAGCTGGGGTAGGCTACAGGGGGATACGCAGTATTTT. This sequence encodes CASSWGRLQGDTQYF.